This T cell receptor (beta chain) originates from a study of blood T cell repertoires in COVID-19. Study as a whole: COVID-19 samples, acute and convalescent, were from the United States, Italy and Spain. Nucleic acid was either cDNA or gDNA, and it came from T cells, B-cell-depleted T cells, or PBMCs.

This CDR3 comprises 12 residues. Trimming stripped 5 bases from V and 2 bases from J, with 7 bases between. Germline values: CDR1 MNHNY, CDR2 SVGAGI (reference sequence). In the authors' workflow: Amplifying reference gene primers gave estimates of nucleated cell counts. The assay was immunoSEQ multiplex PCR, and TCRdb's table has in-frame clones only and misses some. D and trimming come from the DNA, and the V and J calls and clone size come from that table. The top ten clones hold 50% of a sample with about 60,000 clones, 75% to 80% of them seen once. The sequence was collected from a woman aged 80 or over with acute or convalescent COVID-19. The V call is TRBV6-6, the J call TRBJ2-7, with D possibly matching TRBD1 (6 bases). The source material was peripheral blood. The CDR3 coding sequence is TGTGCCAGCAGTCCAGGGGCCTACGAGCAGTACTTC. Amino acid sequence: CASSPGAYEQYF.